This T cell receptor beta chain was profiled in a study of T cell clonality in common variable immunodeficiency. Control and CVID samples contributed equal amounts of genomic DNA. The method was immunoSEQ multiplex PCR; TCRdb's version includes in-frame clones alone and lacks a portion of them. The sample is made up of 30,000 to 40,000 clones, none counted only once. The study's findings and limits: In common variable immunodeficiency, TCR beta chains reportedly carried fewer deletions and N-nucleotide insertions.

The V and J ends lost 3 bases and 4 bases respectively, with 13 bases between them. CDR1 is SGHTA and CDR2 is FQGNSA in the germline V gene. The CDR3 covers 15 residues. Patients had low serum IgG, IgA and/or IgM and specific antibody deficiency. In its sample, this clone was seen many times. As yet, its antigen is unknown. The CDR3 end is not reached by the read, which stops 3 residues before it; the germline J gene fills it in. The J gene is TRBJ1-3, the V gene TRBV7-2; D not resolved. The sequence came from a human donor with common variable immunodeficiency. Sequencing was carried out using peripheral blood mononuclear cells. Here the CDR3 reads CASSFWAQPGNTIYF. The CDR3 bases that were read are TGTGCCAGCAGCTTTTGGGCCCAGCCCGGAAACACC.